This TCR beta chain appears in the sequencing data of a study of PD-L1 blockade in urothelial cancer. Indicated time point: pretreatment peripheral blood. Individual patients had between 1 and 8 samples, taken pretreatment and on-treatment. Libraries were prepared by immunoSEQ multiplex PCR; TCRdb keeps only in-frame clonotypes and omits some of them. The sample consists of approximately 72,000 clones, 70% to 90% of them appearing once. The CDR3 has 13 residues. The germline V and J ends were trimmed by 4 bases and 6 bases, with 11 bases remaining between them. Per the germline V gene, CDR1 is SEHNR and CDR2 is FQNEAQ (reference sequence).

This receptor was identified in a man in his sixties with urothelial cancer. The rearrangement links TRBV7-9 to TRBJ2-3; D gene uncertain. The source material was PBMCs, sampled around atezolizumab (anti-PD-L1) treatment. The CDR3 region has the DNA TGTGCCAGCAGCTCAACGGGTTCGGATACGCAGTATTTT. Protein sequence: CASSSTGSDTQYF.